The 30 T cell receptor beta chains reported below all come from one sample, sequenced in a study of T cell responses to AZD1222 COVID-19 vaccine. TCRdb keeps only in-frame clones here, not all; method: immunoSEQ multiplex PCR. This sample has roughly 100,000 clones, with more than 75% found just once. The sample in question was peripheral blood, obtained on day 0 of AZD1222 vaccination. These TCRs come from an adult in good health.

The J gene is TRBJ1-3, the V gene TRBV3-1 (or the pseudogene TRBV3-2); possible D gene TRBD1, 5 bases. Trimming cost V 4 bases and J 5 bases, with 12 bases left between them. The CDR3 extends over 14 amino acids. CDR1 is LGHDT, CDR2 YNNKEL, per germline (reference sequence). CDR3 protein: CASSPRGVRNTIYF. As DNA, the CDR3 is TGTGCCAGCAGCCCCCGAGGGGTACGAAACACCATATATTTT.

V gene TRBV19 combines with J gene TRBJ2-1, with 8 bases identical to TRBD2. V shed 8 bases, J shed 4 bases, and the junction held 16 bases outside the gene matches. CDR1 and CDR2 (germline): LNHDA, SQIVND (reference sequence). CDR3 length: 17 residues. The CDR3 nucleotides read TGTGCCAGTTCGCTCGACGGAGCGGGACTAGGATACAATGAGCAGTTCTTC. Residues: CASSLDGAGLGYNEQFF.

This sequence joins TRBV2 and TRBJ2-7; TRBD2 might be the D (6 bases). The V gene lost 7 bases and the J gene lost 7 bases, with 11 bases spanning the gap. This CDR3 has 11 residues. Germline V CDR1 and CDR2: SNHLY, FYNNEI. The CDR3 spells CASTGDTEQYF. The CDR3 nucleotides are TGTGCCAGCACGGGGGATACTGAGCAGTACTTC.

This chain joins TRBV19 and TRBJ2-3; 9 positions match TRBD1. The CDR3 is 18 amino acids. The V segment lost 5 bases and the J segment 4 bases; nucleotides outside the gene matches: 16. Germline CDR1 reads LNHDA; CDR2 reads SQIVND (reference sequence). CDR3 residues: CASSLQTGTGSSADTQYF. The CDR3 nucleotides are TGTGCCAGTAGTCTACAAACCGGGACAGGGTCTAGTGCAGATACGCAGTATTTT.

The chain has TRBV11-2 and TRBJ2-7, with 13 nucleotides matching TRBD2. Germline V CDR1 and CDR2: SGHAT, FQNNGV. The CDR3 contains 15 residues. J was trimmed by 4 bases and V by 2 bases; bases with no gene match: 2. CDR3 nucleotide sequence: TGTGCCAGCAGCTTAACTAGCGGGAGGGATTACGAGCAGTACTTC. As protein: CASSLTSGRDYEQYF. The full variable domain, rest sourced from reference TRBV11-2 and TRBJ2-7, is EAGVAQSPRYKIIEKRQSVAFWCNPISGHATLYWYQQILGQGPKLLIQFQNNGVVDDSQLPKDRFSAERLKGVDSTLKIQPAKLEDSAVYLCASSLTSGRDYEQYFGPGTRLTVT.

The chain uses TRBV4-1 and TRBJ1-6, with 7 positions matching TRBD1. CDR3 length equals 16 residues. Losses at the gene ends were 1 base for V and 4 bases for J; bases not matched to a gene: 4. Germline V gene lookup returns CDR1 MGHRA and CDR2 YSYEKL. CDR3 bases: TGCGCCAGCAGCCAAGTGGACAGGCTTTATAATTCACCCCTCCACTTT. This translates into CASSQVDRLYNSPLHF.

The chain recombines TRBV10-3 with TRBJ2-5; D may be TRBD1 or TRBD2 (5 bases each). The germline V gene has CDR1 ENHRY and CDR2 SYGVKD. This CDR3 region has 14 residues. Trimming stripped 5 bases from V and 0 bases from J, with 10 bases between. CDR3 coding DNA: TGTGCCATCAGTCGTGGGGGAAACCAAGAGACCCAGTACTTC. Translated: CAISRGGNQETQYF.

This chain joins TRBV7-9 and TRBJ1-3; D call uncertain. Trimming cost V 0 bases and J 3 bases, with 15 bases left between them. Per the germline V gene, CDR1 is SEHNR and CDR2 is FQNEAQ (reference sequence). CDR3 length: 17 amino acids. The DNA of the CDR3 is TGTGCCAGCAGCTTAGCGCGAGGAGGGTCTGATGGAAACACCATATATTTT. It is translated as CASSLARGGSDGNTIYF.

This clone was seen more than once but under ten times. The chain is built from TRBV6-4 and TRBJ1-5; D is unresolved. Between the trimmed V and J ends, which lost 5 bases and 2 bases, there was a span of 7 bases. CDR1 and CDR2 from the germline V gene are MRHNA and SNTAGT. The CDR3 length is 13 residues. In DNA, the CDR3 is TGTGCCAGCAGTCGGGAGGGCAATCAGCCCCAGCATTTT. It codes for CASSREGNQPQHF.

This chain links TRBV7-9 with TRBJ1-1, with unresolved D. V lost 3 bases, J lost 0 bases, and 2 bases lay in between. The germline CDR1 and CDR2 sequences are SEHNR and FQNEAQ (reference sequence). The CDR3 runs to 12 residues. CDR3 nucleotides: TGTGCCAGCAGCTTTATGAACACTGAAGCTTTCTTT. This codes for CASSFMNTEAFF.

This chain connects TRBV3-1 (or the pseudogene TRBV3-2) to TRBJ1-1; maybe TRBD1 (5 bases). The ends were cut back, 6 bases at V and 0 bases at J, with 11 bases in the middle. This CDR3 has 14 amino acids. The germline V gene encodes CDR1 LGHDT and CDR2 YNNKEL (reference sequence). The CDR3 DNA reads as TGTGCCAGCAGACTCGGGGCGGTGAACACTGAAGCTTTCTTT. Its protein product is CASRLGAVNTEAFF.

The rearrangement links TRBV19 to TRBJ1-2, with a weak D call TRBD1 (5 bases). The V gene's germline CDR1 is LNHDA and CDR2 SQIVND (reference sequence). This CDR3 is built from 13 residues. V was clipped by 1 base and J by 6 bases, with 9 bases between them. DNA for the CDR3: TGTGCCAGTAGTATAGGGGCAGGGAATGGCTACACCTTC. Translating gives CASSIGAGNGYTF.

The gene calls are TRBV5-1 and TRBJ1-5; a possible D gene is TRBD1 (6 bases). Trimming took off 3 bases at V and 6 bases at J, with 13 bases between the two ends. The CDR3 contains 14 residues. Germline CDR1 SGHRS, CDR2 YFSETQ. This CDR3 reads CASSWGAGVQPQHF. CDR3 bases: TGCGCCAGCAGCTGGGGGGCAGGAGTTCAGCCCCAGCATTTT.

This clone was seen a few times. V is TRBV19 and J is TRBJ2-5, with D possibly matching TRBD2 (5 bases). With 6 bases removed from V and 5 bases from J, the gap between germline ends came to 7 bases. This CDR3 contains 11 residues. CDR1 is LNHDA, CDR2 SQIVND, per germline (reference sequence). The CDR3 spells CASRLGETQYF. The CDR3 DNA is TGTGCCAGTAGACTAGGGGAGACCCAGTACTTC.

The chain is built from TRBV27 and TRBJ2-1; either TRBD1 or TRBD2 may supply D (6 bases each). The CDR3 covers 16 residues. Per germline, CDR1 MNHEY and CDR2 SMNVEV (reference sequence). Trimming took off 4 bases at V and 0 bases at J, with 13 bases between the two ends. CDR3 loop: CASSSIGGPSYNEQFF. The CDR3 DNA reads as TGTGCCAGCAGTTCTATTGGGGGGCCCTCCTACAATGAGCAGTTCTTC.

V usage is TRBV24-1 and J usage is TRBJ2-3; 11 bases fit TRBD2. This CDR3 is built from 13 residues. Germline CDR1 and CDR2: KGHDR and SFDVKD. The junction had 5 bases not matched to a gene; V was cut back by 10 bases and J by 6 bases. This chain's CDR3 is CATGLAEVDTQYF. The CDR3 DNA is TGTGCCACGGGACTAGCGGAAGTCGATACGCAGTATTTT.

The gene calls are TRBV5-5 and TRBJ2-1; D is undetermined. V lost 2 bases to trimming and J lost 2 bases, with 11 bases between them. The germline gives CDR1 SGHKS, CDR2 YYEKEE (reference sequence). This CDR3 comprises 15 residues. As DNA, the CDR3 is TGTGCCAGCAGCTTTGCGCCTCAAGCCTACAATGAGCAGTTCTTC. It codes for CASSFAPQAYNEQFF.

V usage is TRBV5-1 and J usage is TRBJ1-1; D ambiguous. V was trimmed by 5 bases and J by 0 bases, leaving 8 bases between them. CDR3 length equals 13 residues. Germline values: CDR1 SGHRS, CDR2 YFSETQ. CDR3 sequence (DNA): TGCGCCAGCAGAGATCCCATGAACACTGAAGCTTTCTTT. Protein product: CASRDPMNTEAFF.

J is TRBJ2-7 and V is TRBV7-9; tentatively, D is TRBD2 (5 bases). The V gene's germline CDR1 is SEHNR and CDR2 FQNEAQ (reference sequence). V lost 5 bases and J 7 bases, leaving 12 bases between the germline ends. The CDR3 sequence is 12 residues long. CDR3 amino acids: CASSPLRGEQYF. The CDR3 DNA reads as TGTGCCAGCAGCCCCTTGAGAGGGGAGCAGTACTTC.

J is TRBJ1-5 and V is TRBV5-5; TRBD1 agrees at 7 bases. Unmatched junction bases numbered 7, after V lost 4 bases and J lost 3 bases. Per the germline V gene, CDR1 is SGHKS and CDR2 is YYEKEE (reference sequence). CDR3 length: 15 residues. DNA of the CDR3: TGTGCCAGCAGCCAGGCGGGACAGAACAATCAGCCCCAGCATTTT. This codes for CASSQAGQNNQPQHF. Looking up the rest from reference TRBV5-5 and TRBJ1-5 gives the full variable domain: DAGVTQSPTHLIKTRGQQVTLRCSPISGHKSVSWYQQVLGQGPQFIFQYYEKEERGRGNFPDRFSARQFPNYSSELNVNALLLGDSALYLCASSQAGQNNQPQHFGDGTRLSIL.

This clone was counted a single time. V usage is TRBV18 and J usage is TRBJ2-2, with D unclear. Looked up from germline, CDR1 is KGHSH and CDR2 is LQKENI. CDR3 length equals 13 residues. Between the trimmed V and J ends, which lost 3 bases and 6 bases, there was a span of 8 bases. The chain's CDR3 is CASSPTRPGELFF. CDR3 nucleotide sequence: TGTGCCAGCTCACCGACCCGACCCGGGGAGCTGTTTTTT.

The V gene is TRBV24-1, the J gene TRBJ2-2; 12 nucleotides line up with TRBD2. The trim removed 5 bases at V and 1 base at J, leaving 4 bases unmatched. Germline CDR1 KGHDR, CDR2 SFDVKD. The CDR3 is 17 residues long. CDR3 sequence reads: CATSVGGLAGNTGELFF. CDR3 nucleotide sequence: TGTGCCACCAGTGTTGGGGGACTAGCGGGGAACACCGGGGAGCTGTTTTTT.

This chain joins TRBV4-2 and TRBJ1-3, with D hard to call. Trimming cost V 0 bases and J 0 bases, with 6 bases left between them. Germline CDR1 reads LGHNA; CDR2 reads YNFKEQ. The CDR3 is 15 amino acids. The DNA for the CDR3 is TGTGCCAGCAGCCAAGAGGCTGTCTCTGGAAACACCATATATTTT. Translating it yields CASSQEAVSGNTIYF.

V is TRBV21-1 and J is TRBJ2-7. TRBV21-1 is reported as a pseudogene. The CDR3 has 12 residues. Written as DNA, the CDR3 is TGTGCCAGCAGCTCGGCCGGTTACGAGCAGTACTTC. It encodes CASSSAGYEQYF.

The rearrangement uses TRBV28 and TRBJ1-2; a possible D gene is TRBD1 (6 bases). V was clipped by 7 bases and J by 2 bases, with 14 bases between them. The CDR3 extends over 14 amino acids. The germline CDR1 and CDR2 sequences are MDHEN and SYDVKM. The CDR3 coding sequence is TGTGCCAGCACGCCGGGGGGCACAAACTATGGCTACACCTTC. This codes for CASTPGGTNYGYTF.

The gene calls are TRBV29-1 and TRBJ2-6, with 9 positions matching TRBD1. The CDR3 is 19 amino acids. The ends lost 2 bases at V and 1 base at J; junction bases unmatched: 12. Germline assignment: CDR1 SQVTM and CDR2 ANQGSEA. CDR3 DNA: TGCAGCGTTGAATTGTTTCGAACAGGGACAGGGTCTGGGGCCAACGTCCTGACTTTC. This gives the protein CSVELFRTGTGSGANVLTF.

The CDR3 region has the DNA TGCGCCAGCAGTGTCGGGCCCTACGAGGAGCAGTACTTC. This encodes CASSVGPYEEQYF. V and J are TRBV10-1 and TRBJ2-7, with D hard to call. V was pared by 4 bases and J by 7 bases, with 14 bases between. From germline, CDR1 is WNHNN and CDR2 SYGVQD (reference sequence). This CDR3 comprises 13 residues.

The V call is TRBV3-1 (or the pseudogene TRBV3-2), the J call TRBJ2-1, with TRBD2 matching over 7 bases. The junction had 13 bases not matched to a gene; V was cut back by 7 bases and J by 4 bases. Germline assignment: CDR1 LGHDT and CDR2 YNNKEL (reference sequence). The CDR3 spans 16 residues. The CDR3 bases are TGTGCCAGCACCTCATACACCGGGGGAGGGTACAATGAGCAGTTCTTC. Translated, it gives CASTSYTGGGYNEQFF.

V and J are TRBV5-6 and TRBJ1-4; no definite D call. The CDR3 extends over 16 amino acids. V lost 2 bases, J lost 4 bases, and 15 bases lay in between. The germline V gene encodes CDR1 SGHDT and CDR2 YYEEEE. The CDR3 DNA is TGTGCCAGCAGCTTCCAGCAGACCTCCTATAATGAAAAACTGTTTTTT. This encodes CASSFQQTSYNEKLFF. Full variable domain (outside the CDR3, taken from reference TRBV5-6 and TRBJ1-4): DAGVTQSPTHLIKTRGQQVTLRCSPKSGHDTVSWYQQALGQGPQFIFQYYEEEERQRGNFPDRFSGHQFPNYSSELNVNALLLGDSALYLCASSFQQTSYNEKLFFGSGTQLSVL.

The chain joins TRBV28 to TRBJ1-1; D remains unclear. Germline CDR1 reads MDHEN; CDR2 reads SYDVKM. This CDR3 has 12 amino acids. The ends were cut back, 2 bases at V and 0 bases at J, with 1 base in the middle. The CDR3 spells CASSLLNTEAFF. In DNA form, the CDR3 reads TGTGCCAGCAGTTTACTGAACACTGAAGCTTTCTTT.